This T cell receptor beta chain is drawn from a study of T cells in Graves' hyperthyroidism and ophthalmopathy. The overall study: Peripheral blood was taken when the disease was first diagnosed, before any treatment began. Study conclusions and caveats: Using 13 V-J features, a model discriminated ophthalmopathy from stable hyperthyroidism.

Template material for amplifying TCR beta CDR3 regions consisted of RNA transcripts. Carried out on the TCR CDR3, a first-round RT-PCR used the HTBI primer set. One entry per CDR3 protein results from TCRdb running MiXCR on the multiplex PCR reads. The table includes under 650,000 distinct CDR3 sequences, around 15% detected once. Trimming removed 4 bases from V and 3 bases from J, with 10 bases in between. Germline CDR1 is SQVTM and CDR2 is ANQGSEA. The CDR3 spans 12 residues. Of note for this clonotype: What it binds is not known.

Clinical symptoms, serum thyroxine and TRAb, thyroid ultrasound and orbital computed tomography were used for the diagnoses. Material: blood. This receptor was taken from a woman in her twenties or thirties with Graves' hyperthyroidism. The J gene is TRBJ2-7, the V gene TRBV29-1, with D perhaps matching TRBD1 or TRBD2 (5 bases each). Written as DNA, the CDR3 is TGCAGCGTTGTAGGGACCGTCTACGAGCAGTACTTC. Amino acid sequence: CSVVGTVYEQYF.